These T cell receptor beta chains were read from a single sample in a study of blood T cells in healthy people across ages. MiXCR was run by TCRdb on the 5' RACE reads, yielding one entry per CDR3 protein. The sample includes around 710,000 distinct CDR3 sequences, approximately 39% of them seen just once. The specimen sequenced was blood. The receptors stem from a woman in her sixties in good health. The CDR3 runs from the conserved cysteine through the conserved F or W.

j_gene | v_gene | CDR3aa
TRBJ2-2 | TRBV2 | CASSDGASNTGELFF
TRBJ2-1 | TRBV5-1 | CASSLTPGGTSNEQFF
TRBJ1-4 | TRBV25-1 | CARSKRQGYCGTNEKLFF
TRBJ2-3 | TRBV10-1 | CASSERVGTGSISQYF
TRBJ1-2 | TRBV30 | CAWIKGEGRDYLIHTF
TRBJ2-3 | TRBV7-6 | CASSRTGVSGDTQYF
TRBJ2-3 | TRBV6-5 | CASSYTVAGWGDTQYF
TRBJ2-3 | TRBV15 | CATSPASGGLPLYF
TRBJ1-4 | TRBV5-1 | CASSTTGGFDEKLFF
TRBJ1-5 | TRBV9 | CASSVAQGPQHF
TRBJ1-6 | TRBV7-8 | CAGSPSQAYNSPLHF
TRBJ2-1 | TRBV7-6 | CASSLEQYNGQFF
TRBJ2-7 | TRBV4-3 | CASSQGQIFYEQYF
TRBJ1-1 | TRBV6-2/TRBV6-3 | CASRLSGANRAQAFF
TRBJ2-1 | TRBV6-5 | CASSYTYRTTYNEQFF
TRBJ1-2 | TRBV18 | CAGSPTGAGWYGYTF
TRBJ2-3 | TRBV28 | CAGSFRSGLGPDTQYF